This T cell receptor beta chain was identified in a study of blood T cell repertoires in COVID-19. For the study at large: Acute-phase and convalescent COVID-19 samples originated in the United States, Italy and Spain.

The CDR3 runs 14 residues. CDR1 SEHNR and CDR2 FQNEAQ come from the germline V gene (reference sequence). The germline V and J ends were trimmed by 5 bases and 2 bases, with 12 bases remaining between them. Original handling: Reference gene primer amplification gave estimated nucleated cell counts. Profiled with immunoSEQ multiplex PCR; TCRdb holds only in-frame clones, not every one. The V and J calls and clone size come from that table; D and trimming were worked out from the DNA. Found here are about 110,000 clones, approximately 84% of them singletons; the top ten hold 6.6%. This chain connects TRBV7-9 to TRBJ1-1, with D tentatively TRBD1 (6 bases). The TCR comes from a woman in her forties or fifties with acute or convalescent COVID-19. The material sequenced was peripheral blood. The CDR3 coding sequence is TGTGCCAGCAGCCTTACAGGGAGCAACACTGAAGCTTTCTTT. This codes for CASSLTGSNTEAFF.